This passage covers 20 T cell receptor beta chains from one sample sequenced in a study of spatial heterogeneity in lung cancer. TCRdb analysed the 5' RACE reads with MiXCR anew, one entry per CDR3 protein. The sample consists of approximately 40,000 distinct CDR3 sequences, over 6.5% of them appearing once. The time point is: sample taken at primary tumor resection. Here the sequenced sample was PBMCs, taken at surgery. These receptors all stem from a female donor with early-stage non-small cell lung cancer.

This clonotype was picked up many times. J is TRBJ1-1 and V is TRBV29-1; 8 bases align to TRBD1. Germline CDR1 reads SQVTM; CDR2 reads ANQGSEA. The trim removed 6 bases at V and 4 bases at J, leaving 7 bases unmatched. This CDR3 spans 13 amino acids. The CDR3 DNA sequence: TGCAGCGTAGAAACAGGGGGTAGCACTGAAGCTTTCTTT. It specifies CSVETGGSTEAFF. Complete variable domain (other parts from reference TRBV29-1 and TRBJ1-1): SAVISQKPSRDICQRGTSLTIQCQVDSQVTMMFWYRQQPGQSLTLIATANQGSEATYESGFVIDKFPISRPNLTFSTLTVSNMSPEDSSIYLCSVETGGSTEAFFGQGTRLTVV.

Ten or more counts support this clonotype. This chain links TRBV12-3 or TRBV12-4 with TRBJ1-2, with D unclear. The germline V and J ends were trimmed by 3 bases and 4 bases, with 12 bases remaining between them. This CDR3 has 14 residues. CDR3 DNA: TGTGCCAGCAGTTTGTCAGAAGCGTCCTATGGCTACACCTTC. It yields the protein CASSLSEASYGYTF.

The chain is built from TRBV6-5 and TRBJ1-1; possible D gene TRBD1, 5 bases. CDR1 is MNHEY and CDR2 is SVGAGI in the germline V gene. Deletions cut 6 bases from V and 11 bases from J, with 16 bases between. The CDR3 is 12 amino acids. The CDR3 sequence is CASSPWGEGAFF. The CDR3 DNA reads TGTGCCAGCAGCCCCTGGGGGGAGGGTGCTTTCTTT.

This chain links TRBV2 with TRBJ1-4; D remains unclear. V lost 3 bases to trimming and J lost 4 bases, with 12 bases between them. CDR1 is SNHLY and CDR2 is FYNNEI in the germline V gene. The CDR3 runs 15 residues. The CDR3 DNA sequence: TGTGCCAGCAGTGAGCCCTCAGGAGTTAATGAAAAACTGTTTTTT. Translation: CASSEPSGVNEKLFF.

This clonotype has at least ten counts. The chain has TRBV24-1 and TRBJ1-4; D not certain. Germline loops: CDR1 KGHDR, CDR2 SFDVKD. The CDR3 has 15 residues. V gave up 0 bases and J gave up 5 bases, with 9 bases separating them. The CDR3 DNA follows: TGTGCCACCAGTGATTTGCGTCAACCAAATGAAAAACTGTTTTTT. It translates to CATSDLRQPNEKLFF.

This clonotype has more than one count but fewer than ten. CDR3 sequence (DNA): TGTGCCAGTAGTAACGGGTACGACAAAAACATTCAGTACTTC. It translates to CASSNGYDKNIQYF. The chain is built from TRBV19 and TRBJ2-4; no reliable D call. CDR1 LNHDA and CDR2 SQIVND come from the germline V gene (reference sequence). The CDR3 spans 14 residues. The V end lost 4 bases, the J end lost 3 bases, and 10 bases lay between the germline ends.

This clonotype was seen repeatedly, ten times or more. The genes are TRBV3-1 and TRBJ1-1; no clear D. Trimming pared 0 bases from V and 1 base from J, leaving 9 bases between. This CDR3 spans 15 amino acids. Germline V gene sequence: CDR1 LGHDT, CDR2 YNNKEL (reference sequence). The CDR3 sequence: CASSQDFARNTEAFF. The CDR3 DNA is TGTGCCAGCAGCCAAGACTTCGCCAGGAACACTGAAGCTTTCTTT.

This clonotype was recorded only once. The gene calls are TRBV7-2 and TRBJ2-5; 9 bases fit TRBD1. The CDR3 runs 14 residues. The germline gives CDR1 SGHTA, CDR2 FQGNSA. J was trimmed by 7 bases and V by 5 bases; bases with no gene match: 8. The CDR3 here is CASSKGQGIGTQYF. For the CDR3, the DNA is TGTGCCAGCAGCAAGGGACAGGGAATAGGGACCCAGTACTTC.

A few counts support this clonotype. The chain is built from TRBV7-9 and TRBJ1-5, with D unresolved. This CDR3 has 15 amino acids. Trimming left V 4 bases short and J 0 bases short, with 10 bases between. Germline values: CDR1 SEHNR, CDR2 FQNEAQ (reference sequence). The CDR3 reads CASSSAFYSNQPQHF. DNA for the CDR3: TGTGCCAGCAGCTCCGCCTTTTATAGCAATCAGCCCCAGCATTTT. Variable domain in full (rest from reference TRBV7-9 and TRBJ1-5): DTGVSQNPRHKITKRGQNVTFRCDPISEHNRLYWYRQTLGQGPEFLTYFQNEAQLEKSRLLSDRFSAERPKGSFSTLEIQRTEQGDSAMYLCASSSAFYSNQPQHFGDGTRLSIL.

This clonotype occurred many times. V gene TRBV27 combines with J gene TRBJ2-3; no clear D gene. V was pared by 5 bases and J by 0 bases, with 9 bases between. The CDR3 runs to 14 residues. Germline CDR1 reads MNHEY; CDR2 reads SMNVEV (reference sequence). The CDR3 nucleotides read TGTGCCAGCAGTAGGGTTGCTAGCACAGATACGCAGTATTTT. Amino acids: CASSRVASTDTQYF.

This clonotype was observed a handful of times. DNA of the CDR3: TGTGCCAGCAGTCTTCGGTCCCGGGGATATGGCTACACCTTC. It codes for CASSLRSRGYGYTF. The chain has TRBV6-2 or TRBV6-3 and TRBJ1-2, with D unclear. The CDR3 sequence is 14 residues long. Germline CDR1 reads MNHEY; CDR2 reads SVGEGT. The V gene lost 5 bases and the J gene lost 5 bases, with 15 bases spanning the gap.

The CDR3 spells CSVGQSSYEQYF. CDR3 coding DNA: TGCAGCGTTGGACAAAGCTCCTACGAGCAGTACTTC. The chain carries TRBV29-1 and TRBJ2-7; D unclear. The CDR3 is 12 amino acids. The germline V and J ends were trimmed by 4 bases and 0 bases, with 7 bases remaining between them. Germline CDR1 and CDR2: SQVTM and ANQGSEA.

This clonotype was picked up many times. The chain employs TRBV5-5 and TRBJ2-6; D possibly corresponds to TRBD2 (5 bases). With 1 base removed from V and 0 bases from J, the gap between germline ends came to 8 bases. CDR3 length equals 16 residues. Germline CDR1 is SGHKS and CDR2 is YYEKEE (reference sequence). DNA of the CDR3: TGTGCCAGCAGCTTGTATGAGGGCTCTGGGGCCAACGTCCTGACTTTC. Residues: CASSLYEGSGANVLTF.

This clonotype was recorded many times. This sequence joins TRBV5-1 and TRBJ2-7; D remains ambiguous. CDR1 and CDR2 from the germline V gene are SGHRS and YFSETQ. The CDR3 spans 14 residues. V lost 2 bases to trimming and J lost 1 base, with 10 bases between them. The CDR3 loop reads CASSFDGFSYEQYF. The CDR3 DNA sequence: TGCGCCAGCAGCTTCGATGGTTTTTCCTACGAGCAGTACTTC.

The chain links TRBV11-2 to TRBJ1-2; 7 nucleotides match TRBD1. Germline CDR1 is SGHAT and CDR2 is FQNNGV. CDR3 length: 15 residues. Germline trimming cut 3 bases from V and 4 bases from J; bases unmatched to any gene: 8. CDR3 nucleotides: TGTGCCAGCAGCTTCGGGCAGGGGGTTGGCTATGGCTACACCTTC. It translates to CASSFGQGVGYGYTF.

In its sample, this clonotype was seen a few times. V is TRBV20-1 and J is TRBJ2-2, with D unresolved. The CDR3 contains 13 residues. Germline lookup yields CDR1 DFQATT and CDR2 SNEGSKA (reference sequence). Trimming left V 3 bases short and J 1 base short, with 6 bases between. This CDR3 reads CSASMVNTGELFF. The CDR3 DNA sequence: TGCAGTGCTAGCATGGTGAACACCGGGGAGCTGTTTTTT.

A few counts support this clonotype. The chain recombines TRBV6-5 with TRBJ1-1; no clear D gene. The CDR3 contains 15 residues. Trimming pared 5 bases from V and 0 bases from J, leaving 13 bases between. Looked up from germline, CDR1 is MNHEY and CDR2 is SVGAGI. CDR3 DNA sequence: TGTGCCAGCAGTACCAGAGGTATAATGAACACTGAAGCTTTCTTT. Translation gives CASSTRGIMNTEAFF.

The rearrangement joins TRBV3-1 to TRBJ1-2; a possible D gene is TRBD1 (5 bases). The ends were cut back, 0 bases at V and 7 bases at J, with 15 bases in the middle. CDR3 length: 15 amino acids. CDR1 is LGHDT, CDR2 YNNKEL, per germline (reference sequence). The CDR3 sequence is CASSQDLGAQAGYTF. Here the CDR3 DNA reads TGTGCCAGCAGCCAAGATCTAGGGGCTCAGGCTGGCTACACCTTC.

The chain joins TRBV5-6 to TRBJ2-5; no clear D. The CDR3 loop spans 15 amino acids. The germline gives CDR1 SGHDT, CDR2 YYEEEE. Between the trimmed V and J ends, which lost 4 bases and 1 base, there was a span of 14 bases. DNA of the CDR3: TGTGCCAGCAGCAATTCCTGGCCGTTCCAAGAGACCCAGTACTTC. The encoded protein is CASSNSWPFQETQYF.

This clonotype appeared many times. The rearrangement links TRBV3-1 to TRBJ2-5; D gene unclear. Germline values: CDR1 LGHDT, CDR2 YNNKEL (reference sequence). V was pared by 0 bases and J by 4 bases, with 9 bases between. This CDR3 has 14 amino acids. CDR3 sequence (DNA): TGTGCCAGCAGCCAAGATCGGGCTATAGAGACCCAGTACTTC. This sequence encodes CASSQDRAIETQYF.